The 19 T cell receptor beta chains below come from one sample, sequenced in a study of regulatory T cells in long-lasting Graves disease. The time point is: persistent/refractory GD, antithyroid drugs over 5 years with positive TRAb. The TCR library was prepared using RNA isolated from PBMCs. The TCR beta library used iRepertoire HTBI primers with Arm-PCR amplification of CDR3. TCRdb reprocessed the multiplex PCR reads with MiXCR, giving one entry per CDR3 protein. The profile shows around 500,000 distinct CDR3 sequences, less than 25% of them singletons. The source was peripheral blood mononuclear cells (PBMCs), collected when the disease was refractory, from a patient treated with antithyroid drugs. All receptors derive from a female donor with Graves disease.

Concerning this clonotype itself: A much bigger clone sits one base away, suggesting this may be a read error. The chain combines TRBV30 with TRBJ1-1; possibly TRBD1 for D (5 bases). CDR1 GTSNPN and CDR2 SVGIG come from the germline V gene (reference sequence). The CDR3 is 15 amino acids. The CDR3 bases are TGTGCCTGGAGTGTACATGGGCCAGGGAACACTGAAGCTTCCTTT. Amino acid sequence: CAWSVHGPGNTEASF.

This clonotype was seen a handful of times. The DNA for the CDR3 is TGCAGCGGGAGCCAGGGGAGCAATCAGCCCCAGCATTTT. Protein product: CSGSQGSNQPQHF. This chain uses TRBV29-1 with TRBJ1-5; D perhaps matches TRBD1 (6 bases). CDR3 length equals 13 residues. Germline V CDR1 and CDR2: SQVTM, ANQGSEA. Deletions cut 7 bases from V and 1 base from J, with 11 bases between.

This clonotype has at least ten counts. The chain is built from TRBV27 and TRBJ1-1; D remains ambiguous. This CDR3 is 12 amino acids long. Germline V gives CDR1 MNHEY, CDR2 SMNVEV (reference sequence). V gave up 5 bases and J gave up 8 bases, with 12 bases separating them. CDR3 in amino acids: CASSARASEAFF. The CDR3 bases are TGTGCCAGCAGTGCCCGGGCCAGCGAAGCTTTCTTT.

This clonotype was observed at least ten times. V is TRBV9 and J is TRBJ2-7; D not resolved. CDR3 length: 13 residues. Trimming stripped 5 bases from V and 7 bases from J, with 16 bases between. The V gene's germline CDR1 is SGDLS and CDR2 YYNGEE. CDR3 in DNA: TGTGCCAGCAGTCCCTCCCCGTCGTGGGAGCAGTACTTC. The encoded protein is CASSPSPSWEQYF.

In this sample, this clonotype turned up a few times. The chain combines TRBV19 with TRBJ1-2; the match to TRBD1 covers 7 bases. Trimming took 5 bases from V and 4 from J; bases not matched to a gene: 13. CDR3 length equals 16 residues. Per germline, CDR1 LNHDA and CDR2 SQIVND (reference sequence). The CDR3 spells CASSAQGGRSSYGYTF. CDR3 DNA: TGTGCCAGTAGTGCCCAAGGGGGCCGTTCCAGCTATGGCTACACCTTC.

Regarding this clonotype: This may come from a read error, since a much larger clone is one base off. The chain joins TRBV6-1 to TRBJ1-1; D is ambiguous. The CDR3 runs to 11 residues. V lost 7 bases, J lost 3 bases, and 6 bases lay in between. The germline gives CDR1 MNHNS, CDR2 SASEGT. CDR3 sequence: CASTRDTEAFF. The CDR3 DNA follows: TGTGCCAGCACCCGGGACACTGAAGCTTTCTTT.

This clonotype occurred a few times. This chain links TRBV10-3 with TRBJ2-7; the D gene is possibly TRBD1 (6 bases). CDR1 and CDR2 (germline): ENHRY, SYGVKD. The CDR3 consists of 11 residues. V lost 10 bases and J 6 bases, leaving 13 bases between the germline ends. The CDR3: CATSQGSEQYF. The CDR3 region has the DNA TGTGCCACCTCACAGGGTTCCGAGCAGTACTTC.

V gene TRBV6-4 combines with J gene TRBJ1-6; 9 nucleotides line up with TRBD1. The junction had 3 bases not matched to a gene; V was cut back by 5 bases and J by 10 bases. This CDR3 contains 13 residues. CDR1 MRHNA and CDR2 SNTAGT come from the germline V gene. The CDR3 loop reads CASSRTGESPLHF. The CDR3 region has the DNA TGTGCCAGCAGTCGGACAGGGGAGTCACCCCTCCACTTT.

This chain joins TRBV10-3 and TRBJ2-1; TRBD2 matches 9 bases. The CDR3 is 14 residues long. V dropped 6 bases and J dropped 3; count of bases not matched to a gene: 3. Per the germline V gene, CDR1 is ENHRY and CDR2 is SYGVKD. CDR3 sequence: CAIRTSGDYNEQFF. CDR3 nucleotides: TGTGCCATCAGGACTAGCGGAGACTACAATGAGCAGTTCTTC.

This clonotype was seen ten or more times. The chain employs TRBV6-1 and TRBJ1-1; D may be TRBD1 (5 bases). This CDR3 region has 12 residues. Per the germline V gene, CDR1 is MNHNS and CDR2 is SASEGT. Trimming took off 7 bases at V and 11 bases at J, with 17 bases between the two ends. CDR3 residues: CASTNPGAAAFF. The DNA for the CDR3 is TGTGCCAGCACCAACCCCGGGGCAGCGGCTTTCTTT.

This clonotype was seen at least ten times. The chain combines TRBV2 with TRBJ2-7; D gene unclear. CDR1 and CDR2 (germline): SNHLY, FYNNEI. With 1 base removed from V and 3 bases from J, the gap between germline ends came to 1 base. This CDR3 contains 11 residues. The CDR3 DNA is TGTGCCAGCAGTGAAGACTACGAGCAGTACTTC. Its translation is CASSEDYEQYF. Full variable domain (missing parts from reference TRBV2 and TRBJ2-7): EPEVTQTPSHQVTQMGQEVILRCVPISNHLYFYWYRQILGQKVEFLVSFYNNEISEKSEIFDDQFSVERPDGSNFTLKIRSTKLEDSAMYFCASSEDYEQYFGPGTRLTVT.

About this clonotype itself: A much larger clonotype is one base distant, so this may be a read error. The chain uses TRBV7-6 and TRBJ2-7; 7 nucleotides line up with TRBD2. Germline loops: CDR1 SGHVS, CDR2 FNYEAQ. The CDR3 runs 16 residues. The CDR3: CASNLGAGRTLYEQYF. In DNA, the CDR3 is TGTGCCAGCAACTTAGGAGCGGGAAGGACCTTGTACGAGCAGTACTTC. The full variable domain, with the rest looked up from reference TRBV7-6 and TRBJ2-7, is GAGVSQSPRYKVTKRGQDVALRCDPISGHVSLYWYRQALGQGPEFLTYFNYEAQQDKSGLPNDRFSAERPEGSISTLTIQRTEQRDSAMYRCASNLGAGRTLYEQYFGPGTRLTVT.

This clonotype turned up a few times. This sequence joins TRBV12-3 or TRBV12-4 and TRBJ2-6; D perhaps matches TRBD2 (5 bases). Trimming shortened V by 6 bases and J by 0 bases, and 12 bases separated the two germline ends. This CDR3 spans 16 amino acids. The CDR3 reads CASSGIVPSGANVLTF. CDR3 bases: TGTGCCAGCAGCGGGATCGTTCCCTCTGGGGCCAACGTCCTGACTTTC.

This clonotype was detected many times. The V gene is TRBV7-6, the J gene TRBJ1-1, with a tentative D call TRBD1 (5 bases). Germline-derived CDR1 and CDR2 are SGHVS and FNYEAQ. This CDR3 comprises 14 residues. V lost 1 base, J lost 3 bases, and 9 bases lay in between. As DNA, the CDR3 is TGTGCCAGCAGCTTAGTTTGGGGGGACACTGAAGCTTTCTTT. It encodes CASSLVWGDTEAFF.

Ten or more counts support this clonotype. The rearrangement uses TRBV12-5 and TRBJ1-2; D may be TRBD1 (6 bases). Germline V CDR1 and CDR2: LGHNT, FRNRAP. Trimming left V 5 bases short and J 0 bases short, with 13 bases between. The CDR3 totals 15 residues. The CDR3 region is CASGPTQGSNYGYTF. The CDR3 coding sequence is TGTGCTAGTGGTCCGACACAGGGTTCTAACTATGGCTACACCTTC.

This clonotype has only a few counts. The CDR3 spells CASRLPGVGGTEAFF. CDR3 DNA: TGTGCCAGCAGGCTGCCGGGGGTGGGGGGCACTGAAGCTTTCTTT. The gene calls are TRBV28 and TRBJ1-1, with a possible D match to TRBD1 (5 bases). This CDR3 region has 15 residues. The germline gives CDR1 MDHEN, CDR2 SYDVKM. The V and J ends lost 6 bases and 4 bases respectively, with 18 bases between them.

V and J are TRBV5-1 and TRBJ1-1; D is possibly TRBD1 (5 bases). The V end lost 4 bases, the J end lost 0 bases, and 13 bases lay between the germline ends. This CDR3 is built from 15 residues. Germline V gives CDR1 SGHRS, CDR2 YFSETQ. CDR3 sequence: CASSGTGTLNTEAFF. The CDR3 nucleotides are TGCGCCAGCAGCGGTACCGGGACGTTGAACACTGAAGCTTTCTTT.

This clonotype came up a few times. The rearrangement joins TRBV3-1 to TRBJ2-7; weak D call: TRBD1 (6 bases). The CDR3 sequence is 14 residues long. Germline V gene sequence: CDR1 LGHDT, CDR2 YNNKEL (reference sequence). The V gene lost 1 base and the J gene lost 6 bases, with 13 bases spanning the gap. CDR3 residues: CASSQGTGQSEQYF. The CDR3 DNA reads as TGTGCCAGCAGCCAAGGTACAGGGCAAAGCGAGCAGTACTTC.

The chain employs TRBV19 and TRBJ2-5; D may match TRBD1 or TRBD2 (5 bases each). CDR3 length: 12 residues. V was shortened by 7 bases and J by 5 bases, with 11 bases between the two germline ends. Germline assignment: CDR1 LNHDA and CDR2 SQIVND (reference sequence). CDR3 DNA sequence: TGTGCCAGTAAGGGGACGTCGGAGACCCAGTACTTC. It encodes CASKGTSETQYF.